This T cell receptor beta chain was captured in a study of early T cells in non-severe SARS-CoV-2 infection. Study-wide context: Investigators sequenced bulk RNA drawn from unsorted whole blood, and chains remained unpaired. Study-wide findings and caveats: Matching against VDJdb likely underestimated virus-specific expansions, favoring anti-spike CD8.

Researchers tagged individual cDNA molecules with unique molecular identifiers. Via MiXCR, TCRdb re-called the 5' RACE reads, giving one row per CDR3 protein. The profile covers 55,000 to 75,000 distinct CDR3 sequences, with 9% to 10% appearing a single time and roughly 16% taken by the ten largest. This clonotype was seen many times. Its antigen is as yet unknown. The germline V and J ends were trimmed by 0 bases and 4 bases, with 19 bases remaining between them. Looked up from germline, CDR1 is MGHRA and CDR2 is YSYEKL. CDR3 size: 18 residues. The V and J genes are TRBV4-1 and TRBJ2-1; D not resolved. This TCR came from an adult who was a healthcare worker with PCR-confirmed SARS-CoV-2 infection or an uninfected control (not recorded which). Sequenced material: whole blood, taken at baseline. In DNA, the CDR3 is TGCGCCAGCAGCCAAGACGGAACAACGGTCTACTCTTACAATGAGCAGTTCTTC. It translates to CASSQDGTTVYSYNEQFF.